One sample yielded the 26 T cell receptor beta chains listed below, sequenced in a study of cytomegalovirus exposure and HLA in healthy donors (dated by TCRdb to 2016 to 2017). The library was obtained by the immunoSEQ multiplex PCR assay. For the multiplex PCR, a mixture combining 60 forward primers for TCR Vbeta segments and 13 reverse primers for TCR Jbeta segments was used. Entries here come from immuneACCESS through TCRdb and include only in-frame sequences with V and J called. Some clones fail to appear in such tables; in the studies checked, an unresolved V gene covers under half of the shortfall, and the cause of the remainder is unknown. The sample table records around 85,000 clones; 80% of these occur just once. Together, the top ten hold about 32% of the sample. The sequenced sample consisted of PBMCs. The receptors shown here come from a man aged 50-60 years in good health and CMV-seropositive.

A single count supports this clone. The V and J genes are TRBV2 and TRBJ2-7, with D perhaps TRBD1 (8 bases). This CDR3 is 13 amino acids long. Germline CDR1 reads SNHLY; CDR2 reads FYNNEI. Trimming removed 10 bases at V and 0 bases at J, with 13 bases between. CDR3 protein: CATNRGGSYEQYF. The CDR3 nucleotides read TGTGCCACCAACAGGGGGGGCTCCTACGAGCAGTACTTC.

The chain joins TRBV4-1 to TRBJ2-3; TRBD2 is a possible D gene (6 bases). This CDR3 comprises 14 residues. V shed 0 bases and J shed 8 bases, with 12 bases lying between them. CDR1 is MGHRA and CDR2 is YSYEKL in the germline V gene. The CDR3 DNA sequence: TGCGCCAGCAGCCAAGAGGGAAGGGGAGGTACGCAGTATTTT. As protein: CASSQEGRGGTQYF.

The V gene is TRBV7-2, the J gene TRBJ2-1; D may be TRBD1 (5 bases). Germline CDR1 SGHTA, CDR2 FQGNSA. The CDR3 is 14 amino acids. V lost 0 bases, J lost 4 bases, and 7 bases lay in between. This CDR3 is CASSLAGRYNEQFF. The CDR3 DNA reads as TGTGCCAGCAGCTTAGCGGGGCGTTACAATGAGCAGTTCTTC.

The chain has TRBV30 and TRBJ2-7, with 11 bases that match TRBD2. Trimming at V came to 1 base and at J to 4 bases, leaving 3 bases not matched to a gene. The CDR3 runs to 14 residues. Germline CDR1 reads GTSNPN; CDR2 reads SVGIG (reference sequence). CDR3 loop: CAWSGGTSGYEQYF. The CDR3 region has the DNA TGTGCCTGGAGTGGGGGGACTAGCGGTTACGAGCAGTACTTC.

The rearrangement joins TRBV30 to TRBJ1-1; possible D gene TRBD1, 5 bases. Germline CDR1 and CDR2: GTSNPN and SVGIG (reference sequence). The CDR3 extends over 12 amino acids. Trimming shortened V by 3 bases and J by 4 bases, and 9 bases separated the two germline ends. CDR3 region: CAWRIGVTEAFF. The CDR3, as DNA: TGTGCCTGGAGGATAGGGGTCACTGAAGCTTTCTTT.

This clone appeared a few times. CDR3: CASSYSGQGVVGYTF. The CDR3 coding sequence is TGTGCCAGCAGTTACTCGGGACAGGGGGTGGTTGGCTACACCTTC. This chain links TRBV6-5 with TRBJ1-2; 11 nucleotides match TRBD1. Germline V gives CDR1 MNHEY, CDR2 SVGAGI. CDR3 length: 15 amino acids. The J segment lost 7 bases and the V segment lost 0 bases, leaving 4 bases of the junction unmatched.

V gene TRBV11-2 combines with J gene TRBJ2-1; no clear D gene. This CDR3 comprises 11 residues. Germline V gives CDR1 SGHAT, CDR2 FQNNGV. V lost 5 bases, J lost 7 bases, and 6 bases lay in between. The CDR3 loop reads CASSVTNEQFF. In DNA form, the CDR3 reads TGTGCCAGCAGCGTAACTAATGAGCAGTTCTTC. The full variable domain, rest sourced from reference TRBV11-2 and TRBJ2-1, is EAGVAQSPRYKIIEKRQSVAFWCNPISGHATLYWYQQILGQGPKLLIQFQNNGVVDDSQLPKDRFSAERLKGVDSTLKIQPAKLEDSAVYLCASSVTNEQFFGPGTRLTVL.

For this clone: At one boundary the junction diverges from the germline segment, which might be a read error. The J gene is TRBJ2-6, the V gene TRBV15; D may be TRBD1 (5 bases). The CDR3 extends over 16 amino acids. Germline CDR1 is LNHNV and CDR2 is YYDKDF (reference sequence). The CDR3 here is CATSRDRSSGANGLTF. The DNA for the CDR3 is TGTGCCACCAGCAGAGATCGAAGCTCTGGGGCCAACGGCCTGACTTTC.

Note on this clone: One end of the junction varies from germline; a read error may be responsible. The V call is TRBV7-9, the J call TRBJ2-7, with D tentatively TRBD2 (6 bases). The CDR3 covers 13 residues. In germline, CDR1 is SEHNR, CDR2 FQNEAQ (reference sequence). The CDR3 DNA sequence: TGTTCCAGCAGCGAGGGACTGGAATACGAGCAGTACTTC. Its protein is CSSSEGLEYEQYF.

There are a few counts of this clone. The J gene is TRBJ1-2, the V gene TRBV7-9, with D unclear. The CDR3 consists of 14 residues. CDR1 and CDR2 (germline): SEHNR, FQNEAQ (reference sequence). Trimming took off 0 bases at V and 2 bases at J, with 7 bases between the two ends. The CDR3 sequence: CASSLAGNNYGYTF. In DNA form, the CDR3 reads TGTGCCAGCAGCTTAGCGGGCAACAACTATGGCTACACCTTC.

The V and J genes are TRBV27 and TRBJ2-2; 11 positions agree with TRBD1. The CDR3 runs 21 residues. Germline CDR1 MNHEY, CDR2 SMNVEV (reference sequence). V was clipped by 0 bases and J by 4 bases; unmatched bases: 16. CDR3: CASSLSLEDRGLSKSTGELFF. CDR3 in DNA: TGTGCCAGCAGTTTATCGTTGGAGGACAGGGGGCTTAGCAAAAGCACCGGGGAGCTGTTTTTT.

The rearrangement links TRBV6-1 to TRBJ2-2, with D maybe TRBD1 (6 bases). V was clipped by 4 bases and J by 1 base, with 10 bases between them. The CDR3 runs 15 residues. Germline loops: CDR1 MNHNS, CDR2 SASEGT. The CDR3 here is CASSVTGQNTGELFF. As DNA, the CDR3 is TGTGCCAGCAGTGTGACAGGACAGAACACCGGGGAGCTGTTTTTT.

This sequence joins TRBV30 and TRBJ1-4, with 8 bases fitting TRBD1. With V trimmed by 0 bases and J by 7 bases, 7 bases remained unmatched. Germline V lookup: CDR1 GTSNPN, CDR2 SVGIG (reference sequence). This CDR3 is 15 amino acids long. DNA for the CDR3: TGTGCCTGGAGTGTCCCCACAGGGGGTTCTGAAAAACTGTTTTTT. Translated: CAWSVPTGGSEKLFF.

The V and J genes are TRBV5-4 and TRBJ1-2, with D unresolved. This CDR3 region has 15 residues. Trimming took 4 bases from V and 6 from J, leaving 19 bases between them. From germline, CDR1 is SGHNT and CDR2 YYREEE (reference sequence). The CDR3 nucleotides read TGTGCCAGCAGCCACCCGACCCTCCCCGGGGATGGCTACACCTTC. Translating it yields CASSHPTLPGDGYTF.

The chain is built from TRBV11-2 and TRBJ2-3; D gene unclear. Germline-derived CDR1 and CDR2 are SGHAT and FQNNGV. The V end lost 2 bases, the J end lost 3 bases, and 15 bases lay between the germline ends. This CDR3 has 16 residues. CDR3 amino acids: CASSLHTPAPTDTQYF. CDR3 sequence (DNA): TGTGCCAGCAGCTTACATACCCCTGCGCCTACAGATACGCAGTATTTT. The variable domain in full, completed from reference TRBV11-2 and TRBJ2-3, reads EAGVAQSPRYKIIEKRQSVAFWCNPISGHATLYWYQQILGQGPKLLIQFQNNGVVDDSQLPKDRFSAERLKGVDSTLKIQPAKLEDSAVYLCASSLHTPAPTDTQYFGPGTRLTVL.

V is TRBV4-1 and J is TRBJ1-2; D might be TRBD1 (6 bases). V dropped 2 bases and J dropped 0 bases, with 13 bases sitting between them. There are 16 residues in the CDR3. In germline, CDR1 is MGHRA, CDR2 YSYEKL. The CDR3 DNA is TGCGCCAGCAGCCAACCCCGGACAGCCACTAACTATGGCTACACCTTC. It specifies CASSQPRTATNYGYTF.

This chain links TRBV7-6 with TRBJ2-1; weak D call: TRBD2 (6 bases). Germline CDR1 is SGHVS and CDR2 is FNYEAQ. Between the trimmed V and J ends, which lost 5 bases and 5 bases, there was a span of 16 bases. The CDR3 extends over 15 amino acids. The CDR3 DNA is TGTGCCAGCAGCCTCGTTGCGGGAACCCACAATGAGCAGTTCTTC. Its protein product is CASSLVAGTHNEQFF.

V and J are TRBV5-5 and TRBJ2-1; tentative D call: TRBD2 (5 bases). Germline CDR1 reads SGHKS; CDR2 reads YYEKEE (reference sequence). CDR3 size: 14 residues. Trimming left V 7 bases short and J 0 bases short, with 11 bases between. The CDR3 protein is CASALGVSYNEQFF. CDR3 sequence (DNA): TGTGCCAGCGCTCTCGGGGTCTCCTACAATGAGCAGTTCTTC.

A word on this clone: An end of the junction does not agree with germline; a read error may underlie this. The chain combines TRBV7-9 with TRBJ2-1, with 13 bases identical to TRBD2. This CDR3 has 16 amino acids. Germline CDR1 and CDR2: SEHNR and FQNEAQ (reference sequence). CDR3 in amino acids: CSSSPGLAGTYNEQFF. CDR3 DNA: TGTTCCAGCAGCCCGGGACTAGCGGGAACCTACAATGAGCAGTTCTTC.

This chain's CDR3 is CASSRGFGRERAQYF. The DNA of the CDR3 is TGTGCCAGCAGTAGGGGGTTTGGGCGGGAGAGGGCCCAGTACTTC. The chain recombines TRBV6-5 with TRBJ2-5, with D possibly being TRBD2 (7 bases). This CDR3 comprises 15 residues. Trimming removed 5 bases at V and 9 bases at J, with 22 bases between. Germline V gene sequence: CDR1 MNHEY, CDR2 SVGAGI.

The chain links TRBV2 to TRBJ2-5; a weak D match, TRBD2 (5 bases). This CDR3 is 14 amino acids long. Between the trimmed V and J ends, which lost 4 bases and 4 bases, there was a span of 13 bases. Germline V lookup: CDR1 SNHLY, CDR2 FYNNEI. The CDR3: CASSVLGGGETQYF. In DNA form, the CDR3 reads TGTGCCAGCAGTGTATTGGGCGGAGGAGAGACCCAGTACTTC.

The rearrangement links TRBV19 to TRBJ1-4; D uncertain. This CDR3 comprises 11 residues. V lost 6 bases to trimming and J lost 8 bases, with 7 bases between them. CDR1 is LNHDA and CDR2 is SQIVND in the germline V gene (reference sequence). The CDR3 DNA follows: TGTGCCAGTAGGAGAGAGGAAAAACTGTTTTTT. Translating gives CASRREEKLFF.

V usage is TRBV5-1 and J usage is TRBJ2-7; 9 bases map to TRBD1. Per germline, CDR1 SGHRS and CDR2 YFSETQ. V lost 3 bases to trimming and J lost 4 bases; unmatched junction nucleotides: 5. The CDR3 loop spans 14 amino acids. CDR3 DNA sequence: TGCGCCAGCAGCTCCCAGGGACAGGGATACGAGCAGTACTTC. Protein sequence: CASSSQGQGYEQYF.

The V call is TRBV20-1, the J call TRBJ1-1; D unclear. Germline V gene data show CDR1 as DFQATT and CDR2 as SNEGSKA (reference sequence). The CDR3 spans 11 residues. V shed 7 bases and J shed 0 bases, with 6 bases lying between them. In DNA form, the CDR3 reads TGCAGTGGTCAGATGAACACTGAAGCTTTCTTT. It codes for CSGQMNTEAFF.

The rearrangement joins TRBV18 to TRBJ2-5; D is perhaps TRBD2 (6 bases). The CDR3 consists of 14 residues. Germline CDR1 is KGHSH and CDR2 is LQKENI. V dropped 2 bases and J dropped 5 bases, with 12 bases sitting between them. The CDR3 spells CASSPSWGDETQYF. CDR3 DNA sequence: TGTGCCAGCTCACCAAGCTGGGGGGATGAGACCCAGTACTTC.

The chain links TRBV5-1 to TRBJ2-1; TRBD2 matches at 11 bases. Trimming cost V 2 bases and J 7 bases; bases outside gene matches: 11. The CDR3 runs 17 residues. The germline V gene encodes CDR1 SGHRS and CDR2 YFSETQ. The CDR3, as DNA: TGCGCCAGCAGCTTTAACGCACTAGCGGGAGCTAGTAATGAGCAGTTCTTC. Its translation is CASSFNALAGASNEQFF.